This T cell receptor beta chain stems from a study of T-cell reconstitution after alpha-beta-depleted transplantation in children. Preparation of the TCRbeta library was carried out with unique molecular identifiers. TCRdb re-analysed the PCR reads in MiXCR, keeping a single row per CDR3 protein. The repertoire holds approximately 640,000 distinct CDR3 sequences, with roughly 15% as singletons. Germline V gene lookup returns CDR1 SEHNR and CDR2 FQNEAQ (reference sequence). V dropped 4 bases and J dropped 8 bases, with 11 bases sitting between them. This CDR3 region has 12 residues. The sequence was collected from a human donor who donated a stem cell graft to a child with acute myeloid leukemia. This specimen consisted of PBMCs from the stem cell graft donor, obtained from the stem cell graft. The chain uses TRBV7-9 and TRBJ1-1; D is perhaps TRBD1 (5 bases). The CDR3 is CASSSGQTEAFF. The CDR3 coding sequence is TGTGCCAGCAGCTCAGGACAAACCGAAGCTTTCTTT.